The 14 T cell receptor beta chains presented below share a single source sample, sequenced in a study of blood T cells in healthy people across ages (dated by TCRdb to the mid-2010s). Library construction relied on 5' RACE. The data were produced on an Illumina HiSeq 2500. A second PCR of roughly 7 to 11 cycles was run with a J-beta primer mix and a sample-barcoded 5' primer. The raw public data were reprocessed by TCRdb itself: fastp quality trimming at Q25, MiXCR clonotype calling, in-frame beta chains only. Under each unique CDR3 protein, matching rows form one entry showing the most common genes and DNA. The sample table records approximately 1,000,000 distinct CDR3 sequences; under 45% of these occur just once. The top ten hold approximately 17% of the sample. Sequenced input: blood. Receptors were obtained from a woman aged 60-70 years in good health.

This clonotype was detected many times. The gene calls are TRBV2 and TRBJ2-7, with TRBD2 matching over 12 bases. The CDR3 is made up of 14 amino acids. Trimming removed 6 bases from V and 2 bases from J; junction bases left unmatched: 2. Per the germline V gene, CDR1 is SNHLY and CDR2 is FYNNEI. CDR3 sequence: CASSGLAGTYEQYF. Written as DNA, the CDR3 is TGTGCCAGCAGCGGACTAGCGGGGACCTACGAGCAGTACTTC. The full variable domain, its missing parts supplied by reference TRBV2 and TRBJ2-7, is EPEVTQTPSHQVTQMGQEVILRCVPISNHLYFYWYRQILGQKVEFLVSFYNNEISEKSEIFDDQFSVERPDGSNFTLKIRSTKLEDSAMYFCASSGLAGTYEQYFGPGTRLTVT.

V and J are TRBV28 and TRBJ1-2; D gene ambiguous. The CDR3 extends over 12 amino acids. CDR1 and CDR2 (germline): MDHEN, SYDVKM. V lost 7 bases and J 4 bases, leaving 10 bases between the germline ends. The CDR3 sequence: CASNSGSYGYTF. CDR3 nucleotide sequence: TGTGCCAGCAATTCCGGGAGCTATGGCTACACCTTC.

This chain uses TRBV12-3 or TRBV12-4 with TRBJ2-2; TRBD1 matches at 8 bases. Trimming took 3 bases from V and 8 from J; bases not matched to a gene: 5. CDR3 size: 14 residues. This chain's CDR3 is CASSLNRGLGELFF. The CDR3 DNA follows: TGTGCCAGCAGTTTGAACAGGGGGTTGGGGGAGCTGTTTTTT.

The V and J genes are TRBV6-5 and TRBJ2-3; perhaps TRBD1 as D (6 bases). From germline, CDR1 is MNHEY and CDR2 SVGAGI. Trimming took off 4 bases at V and 2 bases at J, with 13 bases between the two ends. The CDR3 is 15 amino acids. The CDR3 sequence: CASSSRTDPTDTQYF. The CDR3 bases are TGTGCCAGCAGTTCTCGGACAGATCCCACAGATACGCAGTATTTT.

Worth noting for this clonotype: The junction and the germline gene differ at one end; a read error may be behind it. CDR3 DNA sequence: TGTGCCAGCAGCCCCAGAGTGAGCGCCTATGAGCAGTACTTC. It codes for CASSPRVSAYEQYF. This chain joins TRBV12-3 or TRBV12-4 and TRBJ2-1, with D unresolved. The J call may be wrong; the DNA end is better matched by TRBJ2-7. The CDR3 extends over 14 amino acids.

The V gene is TRBV12-3 or TRBV12-4, the J gene TRBJ2-3, with D perhaps given as TRBD1 or TRBD2 (6 bases each). The CDR3 spans 15 residues. V was shortened by 8 bases and J by 1 base, with 16 bases between the two germline ends. This CDR3 is CASGSPGAGTDTQYF. The CDR3 region has the DNA TGTGCCAGCGGCTCCCCGGGGGCAGGCACAGATACGCAGTATTTT.

On this clonotype itself: Since a much larger clone is just one base distant, this may be a read error. The CDR3 protein is CAIMLGGSRADAQYF. The DNA for the CDR3 is TGTGCCATCATGCTCGGAGGGAGTAGGGCAGATGCGCAGTATTTT. The V and J genes are TRBV10-3 and TRBJ2-3, with D possibly matching TRBD2 (6 bases). The V gene's germline CDR1 is ENHRY and CDR2 SYGVKD. This CDR3 is 15 amino acids long.

The gene calls are TRBV6-5 and TRBJ2-3, with TRBD2 as a possible D gene (7 bases). The CDR3 spans 15 residues. V gave up 4 bases and J gave up 8 bases, with 19 bases separating them. Germline assignment: CDR1 MNHEY and CDR2 SVGAGI. DNA for the CDR3: TGTGCCAGCAGTTCGTCCGGACATAGGGGGGGTACGCAGTATTTT. Translation: CASSSSGHRGGTQYF.

The rearrangement links TRBV29-1 to TRBJ2-1; 11 positions match TRBD2. The closer fit of TRBJ2-7 to the DNA end suggests the J call may be wrong. CDR1 SQVTM and CDR2 ANQGSEA come from the germline V gene. The CDR3 is 16 amino acids. Here the CDR3 DNA reads TGCAGCGTTGGCCGGCTACTAGCGGGAGAATTTACTGAGCAGTACTTC. Residues: CSVGRLLAGEFTEQYF.

This sequence joins TRBV24-1 and TRBJ2-5; no firm D call. Germline V gene lookup returns CDR1 KGHDR and CDR2 SFDVKD. The CDR3 is made up of 12 amino acids. The V and J ends lost 9 bases and 5 bases respectively, with 12 bases between them. The CDR3 nucleotides are TGTGCCACCGGCGAGGATACGGAGACCCAGTACTTC. It codes for CATGEDTETQYF.

This rearrangement joins TRBV9 to TRBJ2-7; unclear D gene. Trimming stripped 6 bases from V and 3 bases from J, with 13 bases between. The CDR3 consists of 13 residues. Germline V gene lookup returns CDR1 SGDLS and CDR2 YYNGEE. In DNA form, the CDR3 reads TGTGCCAGCATCGCGGACCCAAACTACGAGCAGTACTTC. This codes for CASIADPNYEQYF.

This clonotype has a handful of counts. V is TRBV10-3 and J is TRBJ2-1, with D unclear. The CDR3 sequence is 12 residues long. CDR1 and CDR2 (germline): ENHRY, SYGVKD. The V end lost 3 bases, the J end lost 9 bases, and 9 bases lay between the germline ends. CDR3 loop: CAISDKPGEQFF. The CDR3 region has the DNA TGTGCCATCAGTGACAAGCCGGGTGAGCAGTTCTTC.

This chain uses TRBV7-2 with TRBJ2-3; TRBD1 agrees at 7 bases. The CDR3 has 15 residues. V lost 5 bases to trimming and J lost 1 base; unmatched junction nucleotides: 6. The germline gives CDR1 SGHTA, CDR2 FQGNSA. DNA for the CDR3: TGTGCCAGCAGCCCAAGGGGGACAGGCACAGATACGCAGTATTTT. This gives the protein CASSPRGTGTDTQYF.

V and J are TRBV3-1 and TRBJ2-5; D is unresolved. The CDR3 has 13 amino acids. Germline CDR1 and CDR2: LGHDT and YNNKEL (reference sequence). V gave up 4 bases and J gave up 6 bases, with 12 bases separating them. In nucleotides, the CDR3 is TGTGCCAGCAGCCCATGGGGTAGGCAGACCCAGTACTTC. This sequence encodes CASSPWGRQTQYF.